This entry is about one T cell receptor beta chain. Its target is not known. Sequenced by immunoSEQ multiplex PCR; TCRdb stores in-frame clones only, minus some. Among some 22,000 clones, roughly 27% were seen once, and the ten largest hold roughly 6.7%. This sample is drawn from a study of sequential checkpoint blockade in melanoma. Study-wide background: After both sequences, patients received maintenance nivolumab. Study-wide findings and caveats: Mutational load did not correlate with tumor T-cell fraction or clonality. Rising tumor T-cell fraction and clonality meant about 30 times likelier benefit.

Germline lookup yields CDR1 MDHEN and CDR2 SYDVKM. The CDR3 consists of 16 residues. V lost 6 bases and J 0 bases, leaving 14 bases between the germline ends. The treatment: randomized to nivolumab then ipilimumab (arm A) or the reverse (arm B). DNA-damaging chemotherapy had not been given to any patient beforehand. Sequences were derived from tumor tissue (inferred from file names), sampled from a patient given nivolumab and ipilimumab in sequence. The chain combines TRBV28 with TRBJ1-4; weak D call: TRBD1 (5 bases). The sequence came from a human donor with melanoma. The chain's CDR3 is CASRGIGTATNEKLFF. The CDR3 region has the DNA TGTGCCAGCAGAGGAATTGGGACTGCAACTAATGAAAAACTGTTTTTT.